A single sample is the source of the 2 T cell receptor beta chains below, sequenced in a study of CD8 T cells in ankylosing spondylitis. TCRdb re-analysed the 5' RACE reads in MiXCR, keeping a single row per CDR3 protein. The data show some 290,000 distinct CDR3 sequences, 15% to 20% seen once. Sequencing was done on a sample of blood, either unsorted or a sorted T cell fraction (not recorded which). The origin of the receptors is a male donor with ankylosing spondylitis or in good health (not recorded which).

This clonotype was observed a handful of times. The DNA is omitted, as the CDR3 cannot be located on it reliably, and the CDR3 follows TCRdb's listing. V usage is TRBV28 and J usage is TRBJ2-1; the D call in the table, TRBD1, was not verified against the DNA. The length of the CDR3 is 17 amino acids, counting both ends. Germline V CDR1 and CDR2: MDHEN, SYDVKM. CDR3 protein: CASSSSAWTVASNEQFF.

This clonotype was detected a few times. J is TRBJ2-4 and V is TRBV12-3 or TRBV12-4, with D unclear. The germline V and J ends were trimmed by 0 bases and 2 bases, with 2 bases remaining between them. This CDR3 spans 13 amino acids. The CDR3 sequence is CASSLASKNIQYF. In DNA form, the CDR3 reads TGTGCCAGCAGTTTAGCTTCCAAAAACATTCAGTACTTC.